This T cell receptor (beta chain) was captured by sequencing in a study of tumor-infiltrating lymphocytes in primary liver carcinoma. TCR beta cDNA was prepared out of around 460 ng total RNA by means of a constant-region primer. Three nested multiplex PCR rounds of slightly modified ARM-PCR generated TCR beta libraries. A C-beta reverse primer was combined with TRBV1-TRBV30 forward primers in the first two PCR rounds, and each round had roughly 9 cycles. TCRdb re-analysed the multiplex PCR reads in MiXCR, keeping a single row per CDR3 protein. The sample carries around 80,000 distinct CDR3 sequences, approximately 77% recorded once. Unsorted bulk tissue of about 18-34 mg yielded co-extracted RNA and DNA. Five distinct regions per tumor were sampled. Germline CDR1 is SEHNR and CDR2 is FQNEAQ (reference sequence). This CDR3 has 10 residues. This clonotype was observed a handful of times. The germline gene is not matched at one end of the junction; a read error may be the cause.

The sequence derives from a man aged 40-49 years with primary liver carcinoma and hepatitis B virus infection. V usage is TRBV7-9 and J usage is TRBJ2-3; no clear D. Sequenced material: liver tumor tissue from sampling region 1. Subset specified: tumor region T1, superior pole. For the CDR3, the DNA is TGTGCCACCCTGGTGGATACGCAGTACTTT. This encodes CATLVDTQYF.